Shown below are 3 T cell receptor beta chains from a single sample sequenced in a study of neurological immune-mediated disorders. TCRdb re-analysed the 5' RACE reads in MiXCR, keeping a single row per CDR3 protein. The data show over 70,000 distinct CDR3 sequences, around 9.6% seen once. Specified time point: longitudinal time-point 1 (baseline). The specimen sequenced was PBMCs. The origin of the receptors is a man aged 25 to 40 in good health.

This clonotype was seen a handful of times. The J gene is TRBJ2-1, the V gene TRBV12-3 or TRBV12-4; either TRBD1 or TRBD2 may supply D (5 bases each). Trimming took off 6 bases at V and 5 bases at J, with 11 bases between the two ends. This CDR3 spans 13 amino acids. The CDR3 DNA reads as TGTGCCAGCAGCTCCGGGACCCACAATGAGCAGTTCTTC. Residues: CASSSGTHNEQFF.

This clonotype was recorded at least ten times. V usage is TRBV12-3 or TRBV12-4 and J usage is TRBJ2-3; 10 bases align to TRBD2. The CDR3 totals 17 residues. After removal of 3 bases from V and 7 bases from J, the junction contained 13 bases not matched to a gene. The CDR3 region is CASSFYGSGRAVNTQYF. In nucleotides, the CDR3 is TGTGCCAGCAGTTTCTATGGGAGCGGGAGGGCAGTAAATACGCAGTATTTT.

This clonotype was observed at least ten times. The CDR3 region has the DNA TGTGCCAGCAGTCCAGACTACACCGACAATGAGCAGTTCTTC. Residues: CASSPDYTDNEQFF. The chain employs TRBV28 and TRBJ2-1; possible D gene TRBD2, 5 bases. V lost 5 bases and J lost 5, with 13 bases in between. The germline V gene encodes CDR1 MDHEN and CDR2 SYDVKM. The CDR3 length is 14 residues.